This T cell receptor (beta chain) stems from a study of CD8 T cells in Susac syndrome. Reverse transcription of 0.5 to 1 ug RNA used random hexamers. From the immunoSEQ multiplex PCR reads, TCRdb called clonotypes with MiXCR, one entry per CDR3 protein. The sample includes hundreds of thousands of distinct CDR3 sequences, approximately 94% of them seen just once. Trimming took 7 bases from V and 1 from J, leaving 10 bases between them. This CDR3 contains 12 residues. CDR1 SQVTM and CDR2 ANQGSEA come from the germline V gene. Sequencing was performed on CD4+ T cells from PBMCs. J is TRBJ1-1 and V is TRBV29-1, with D possibly being TRBD1 (6 bases). This receptor was obtained from a human donor with Susac syndrome. The DNA for the CDR3 is TGCAGCGGAGACAGGAAGAACACTGAAGCTTTCTTT. Protein sequence: CSGDRKNTEAFF.